Listed below are T cell receptor beta chains from one sample, sequenced in a study of graft-versus-host responses after intestinal transplantation. This table comes from immunoSEQ multiplex PCR, and its TCRdb copy is limited to in-frame clones, with some not included. Of about 10,000 clones listed, around a third are singletons. The source was alloreactive CD8+ T cells from a mixed lymphocyte reaction culture, collected before intestinal transplant. The receptor set was obtained from a human patient who received an intestinal transplant. The CDR3 runs from the conserved cysteine through the conserved F or W. A D gene is named only where the DNA matches it firmly. A clone size is listed for some rows: how often the clone was seen (once, few, many), or a class if it is expanded.

>TRBJ1-3|TRBD1|TRBV6-4|few
TGTGCCAGCAGTGACGCCCGACAGGGGAGCACCATATATTTT
CASSDARQGSTIYF
>TRBJ1-4|-|TRBV4-1|medium-sized
TGCGCCAGCAGCCTTTACACAGGGACTAATGAAAAACTGTTTTTT
CASSLYTGTNEKLFF
>TRBJ2-1|-|TRBV2|-
TGTGCCAGCAGTGAATTGAGGTTTTTGTACGGGTACAGGGCGTATTACAATGAGCAGTTCTTC
CASSELRFLYGYRAYYNEQFF
>TRBJ2-5|TRBD2|TRBV5-4|-
TGTGCCAGCAACCCTGGGGAGACTAGCGGGAGTGGAGAGACCCAGTACTTC
CASNPGETSGSGETQYF
>TRBJ2-7|TRBD1|TRBV7-9|-
TGTGCCAGCAGCCCCCAGTTTGGACAGGGGGCTCGCGAGCAGTACTTC
CASSPQFGQGAREQYF
>TRBJ2-1|TRBD2|TRBV11-2|-
TGTGCCAGCAGCTTAGGTCTAGCGGGGTACAATGAGCAGTTCTTC
CASSLGLAGYNEQFF
>TRBJ2-1|TRBD2|TRBV29-1|once
TGCAGCGTTGAAAGTCTGGTCCAGCGGGAGTGGAATGAGCAGTTCTTC
CSVESLVQREWNEQFF
>TRBJ2-1|TRBD1|TRBV4-2|few
TGTGCCAGCAGCCCCAGGACAGGGAGCTACAATGAGCAGTTCTTC
CASSPRTGSYNEQFF
>TRBJ2-1|-|TRBV7-9|medium-sized
TGTGCCAGCAGCCCGTGGACAGTCTACAATGAGCAGTTCTTC
CASSPWTVYNEQFF
>TRBJ2-7|-|TRBV7-2|-
TGTGCCAGCAGCTTTTCCCCCCGGTACGAGCAGTACTTC
CASSFSPRYEQYF
>TRBJ1-4|-|TRBV7-6|-
TGTGCCAGCAGCTTAGAGGGGGAGAGGCCCAAACTGTTTTTT
CASSLEGERPKLFF
>TRBJ2-7|TRBD2|TRBV6-6|few
TGTGCCAGCAGCCCTAGCGGGACCTACGAGCAGTACTTC
CASSPSGTYEQYF
>TRBJ1-2|-|TRBV13|-
TGTGCCAGCAGCACCGCAGGAACCTATGGCTACACCTTC
CASSTAGTYGYTF
>TRBJ2-2|-|TRBV19|-
TGTGCCAGTAGCTTAAACACCGGGGAGCTGTTTTTT
CASSLNTGELFF
>TRBJ1-1|TRBD1|TRBV6-1|-
TGTGCCAGCGGTTGGACAGGCTCTGAAGCTTTCTTT
CASGWTGSEAFF
>TRBJ1-2|TRBD1|TRBV15|-
TGTGCCACCAGCAGAGATGCCGGGACAGAATATGGCTACACCTTC
CATSRDAGTEYGYTF
>TRBJ2-7|-|TRBV5-1|few
TGCGCCAGCAGCTCCGGTCCCCAGGATTATTATAGCTACGAGCAGTACTTC
CASSSGPQDYYSYEQYF
>TRBJ2-5|TRBD2|TRBV28|few
TGTGCCAGCAGTTTGGTTGCTAGCGGGAGCCAAGAGACCCAGTACTTC
CASSLVASGSQETQYF
>TRBJ2-1|-|TRBV27|-
TGTGCCAGCAGTTTATTATCGGGACTGCCGGTCAATGAGCAGTTCTTC
CASSLLSGLPVNEQFF
>TRBJ1-6|-|TRBV5-8|-
TGTGCCAGCAGCTCCCTGACGAGGTCACCCCTCCACTTT
CASSSLTRSPLHF
>TRBJ2-7|-|TRBV11-2|-
TGTGCCAGCAGCTTAGCCCCTCCCTTGGACAGCCGGATCTACGAGCAGTACTTC
CASSLAPPLDSRIYEQYF
>TRBJ2-5|-|TRBV27|-
TGTGCCAGCAGCCTAAGAGGGGGGGAGTACCAAGAGACCCAGTACTTC
CASSLRGGEYQETQYF
>TRBJ2-3|-|TRBV11-2|few
TGTGCCAGCAGCTTGGGGGGGGGCTGGTCCGGAGATACGCAGTATTTT
CASSLGGGWSGDTQYF
>TRBJ1-1|TRBD1|TRBV7-9|-
TGTGCCAGCAGCTTAGAGGGACAGGGGAACACTGAAGCTTTCTTT
CASSLEGQGNTEAFF
>TRBJ1-1|-|TRBV28|-
TGTGCCAGTAATACTGCACTGAACACTGAAGCTTTCTTT
CASNTALNTEAFF
>TRBJ2-7|-|TRBV9|-
TGTGCCAGCAGCGTAGAGCTCAACGAGCAGTACTTC
CASSVELNEQYF
>TRBJ2-7|-|TRBV9|few
TGTGCCAGCAGCGTAGGACATTATTCCTACGAGCAGTACTTC
CASSVGHYSYEQYF
>TRBJ2-7|TRBD1|TRBV6-5|-
TGTGCCAGCAGTATAGACTGGACAGGGGACTACGAGCAGTACTTC
CASSIDWTGDYEQYF
>TRBJ1-1|-|TRBV7-6|-
TGTGCCAGCAGCTCCGAGGTCAGGGGCACTGAAGCTTTCTTT
CASSSEVRGTEAFF
>TRBJ2-7|-|TRBV7-9|-
TGTGCCAGCAGCGACAGAGCAGGGGCCTACGAGCAGTACTTC
CASSDRAGAYEQYF
>TRBJ2-1|-|TRBV5-8|-
TGTGCCAGCAGCGACCCGGGGGGCAGCCTGCCGGGTGAGCAGTTCTTC
CASSDPGGSLPGEQFF
>TRBJ1-1|-|TRBV5-6|-
TGTGCCAGCAGCTGGATAGGGGGATGGGACACTGAAGCTTTCTTT
CASSWIGGWDTEAFF
>TRBJ2-7|-|TRBV27|-
TGTGCCAGCAGTTTATCAGGACTGGGAAGCTACGAGCAGTACTTC
CASSLSGLGSYEQYF
>TRBJ2-1|-|TRBV6-1|-
TGTGCCAGCAGTTTCGGAGGGGGGGACTACAATGAGCAGTTCTTC
CASSFGGGDYNEQFF
>TRBJ1-1|-|TRBV18|-
TGTGCCAGCTCACCCCGGCCGGGCACTGAAGCTTTCTTT
CASSPRPGTEAFF
>TRBJ2-2|-|TRBV6-4|few
TGTGCCAGCAGTGACTCAGGGGCCGGGGAGCTGTTTTTT
CASSDSGAGELFF
>TRBJ2-3|-|TRBV7-6|-
TGTGCCAGCAGCTTAATGGGAGGAACGGATACGCAGTATTTT
CASSLMGGTDTQYF
>TRBJ2-3|-|TRBV4-1|-
TGCGCCAGCAGCCAAGTGCAGCGAGGAACAGATACGCAGTATTTT
CASSQVQRGTDTQYF
>TRBJ2-7|TRBD2|TRBV27|-
TGTGCCAGCAGCTGGGCTAGCGGCTACGAGCAGTACTTC
CASSWASGYEQYF
>TRBJ2-5|TRBD1|TRBV4-1|few
TGCGCCAGCAGCCAGACCTGGGGACAGGTCGCGGAGACCCAGTACTTC
CASSQTWGQVAETQYF
>TRBJ2-1|-|TRBV13|few
TGTGCCAGCAGCTTAGGCCAATTCAATGAGCAGTTCTTC
CASSLGQFNEQFF
>TRBJ2-7|TRBD1|TRBV28|-
TGTGCCAGCAGTTTTGGACAGGGATTTGACGAGCAGTACTTC
CASSFGQGFDEQYF
>TRBJ1-1|-|TRBV7-6|-
TGTGCCAGCAGCCTTGGGACTCTGGGGACTGAAGCTTTCTTT
CASSLGTLGTEAFF
>TRBJ1-5|-|TRBV28|few
TGTGCCAGCAGTTTCATTGGCTACAGGGTGGGGGACAATCAGCCCCAGCATTTT
CASSFIGYRVGDNQPQHF
>TRBJ2-3|-|TRBV5-1|-
TGCGCCAGCAGCTTGGAATCCCATGGCCCAGATACGCAGTATTTT
CASSLESHGPDTQYF
>TRBJ1-1|TRBD1|TRBV27|-
TGTGCCAGCAAGGAGGGGGCGACTGAAGCTTTCTTT
CASKEGATEAFF
>TRBJ2-1|-|TRBV19|-
TGTGCCAGTAGTATAACGCTAGTCAATGAGCAGTTCTTC
CASSITLVNEQFF
>TRBJ2-1|TRBD1|TRBV4-1|-
TGCGCCAGCAGCCATAGGGGGCCCTACAATGAGCAGTTCTTC
CASSHRGPYNEQFF